A selection of T cell receptor beta chains follows, all from one sample in a study of Tregs in tolerant kidney transplant recipients. TCRdb's table, derived via immunoSEQ multiplex PCR, lists solely in-frame clones and lacks some. The sample lists about 240,000 clones; approximately 83% were seen once. The source material was CD4+ T cells from blood. All receptors come from a human donor in good health. Each CDR3 is given with its conserved first and last residue.

length: 13; V: TRBV7-9; J: TRBJ1-2; CDR3: CASSLRHDYGYTF
length: 16; V: TRBV10-3; J: TRBJ2-1; CDR3: CAISELEIAGRNEQFF
length: 16; V: TRBV10-1; J: TRBJ2-7; CDR3: CASSELAGPTPYEQYF
length: 15; V: TRBV5-1; J: TRBJ2-5; CDR3: CASSTRTSGGETQYF
length: 13; V: TRBV30; J: TRBJ1-1; CDR3: CAWRPGANTEAFF
length: 11; V: TRBV30; J: TRBJ1-2; CDR3: CAGWDGYGYTF
length: 16; V: TRBV7-2; J: TRBJ2-3; CDR3: CASRLRGQGGTDTQYF
length: 12; V: TRBV30; J: TRBJ1-6; CDR3: CAWARSLGSLHF
length: 15; V: TRBV13; J: TRBJ1-5; CDR3: CASSSYREGNQPQHF
length: 15; V: TRBV6-1; J: TRBJ1-3; CDR3: CASSGRTFSGNTIYF